These 11 T cell receptor beta chains were all obtained from the same sample, sequenced in a study of T cells in Graves' hyperthyroidism and ophthalmopathy. Amplification targeted TCR beta CDR3 regions from RNA transcripts. Initially, a first-round RT-PCR of the TCR CDR3 employed the HTBI primer set. One entry per CDR3 protein, called by TCRdb with MiXCR from the multiplex PCR reads. The table has approximately 400,000 distinct CDR3 sequences, more than 15% seen once. The source material was blood. These receptors came from a woman between 18 and 29 years old with Graves' hyperthyroidism.

On this clonotype: A read error may produce the germline difference seen at one junction end. The chain recombines TRBV4-3 with TRBJ2-7; 8 bases agree with TRBD2. The CDR3 loop spans 14 amino acids. Germline loops: CDR1 LGHNA, CDR2 YSLEER. CDR3 sequence reads: CASSPRTSSHEQYF. The CDR3 DNA reads as TGCGCCAGCAGCCCTAGGACTAGCTCCCACGAGCAGTACTTC.

J is TRBJ2-7 and V is TRBV6-1; 8 bases are a match to TRBD1. Germline CDR1 reads MNHNS; CDR2 reads SASEGT. The trim removed 7 bases at V and 6 bases at J, leaving 17 bases unmatched. The CDR3 extends over 16 amino acids. CDR3 in DNA: TGTGCCAGCAAAGGGGCAAGACAGGGGCTCGGGGGCGAGCAGTACTTC. This encodes CASKGARQGLGGEQYF.

In this sample, this clonotype turned up a few times. The J gene is TRBJ2-2, the V gene TRBV5-6; D may be TRBD2 (6 bases). The CDR3 is 13 amino acids. Germline V gives CDR1 SGHDT, CDR2 YYEEEE. Between the trimmed V and J ends, which lost 4 bases and 6 bases, there was a span of 10 bases. This chain's CDR3 is CASSRWGAGELFF. CDR3 coding DNA: TGTGCCAGCAGCCGGTGGGGGGCCGGGGAGCTGTTTTTT.

There are a few counts of this clonotype. The chain links TRBV15 to TRBJ1-2; possibly TRBD1 for D (5 bases). The germline CDR1 and CDR2 sequences are LNHNV and YYDKDF (reference sequence). CDR3 length equals 16 residues. The ends were cut back, 3 bases at V and 4 bases at J, with 18 bases in the middle. The CDR3 sequence: CATSSRGPAEGYGYTF. The CDR3 DNA is TGTGCCACCAGCAGTAGGGGACCGGCGGAAGGCTATGGCTACACCTTC.

This clonotype was detected many times. The chain joins TRBV7-2 to TRBJ2-3, with a possible D match to TRBD2 (5 bases). The CDR3 extends over 15 amino acids. Germline assignment: CDR1 SGHTA and CDR2 FQGNSA. The ends were cut back, 5 bases at V and 2 bases at J, with 14 bases in the middle. In nucleotides, the CDR3 is TGTGCCAGCAGCGCGGGTGCTACCCTCACAGATACGCAGTATTTT. It encodes CASSAGATLTDTQYF. Supplemented by reference TRBV7-2 and TRBJ2-3, the full variable domain reads GAGVSQSPSNKVTEKGKDVELRCDPISGHTALYWYRQSLGQGLEFLIYFQGNSAPDKSGLPSDRFSAERTGGSVSTLTIQRTQQEDSAVYLCASSAGATLTDTQYFGPGTRLTVL.

The chain is built from TRBV3-1 and TRBJ2-5; 15 bases agree with TRBD2. V lost 4 bases and J lost 5; bases outside the gene matches: 8. The germline gives CDR1 LGHDT, CDR2 YNNKEL (reference sequence). The CDR3 contains 17 residues. DNA of the CDR3: TGTGCCAGCAGCCTCGGACTAGCGGGGGGGCCGCGGGAGACCCAGTACTTC. It is translated as CASSLGLAGGPRETQYF.

This clonotype turned up a few times. The chain has TRBV5-6 and TRBJ2-4; D is perhaps TRBD1 (5 bases). The CDR3 sequence is 16 residues long. The V and J ends lost 4 bases and 0 bases respectively, with 14 bases between them. CDR1 and CDR2 (germline): SGHDT, YYEEEE. The CDR3 spells CASSPWTSLAKNIQYF. DNA of the CDR3: TGTGCCAGCAGCCCCTGGACATCACTAGCCAAAAACATTCAGTACTTC.

This clonotype was seen many times. The chain recombines TRBV20-1 with TRBJ2-4; D remains ambiguous. Between the trimmed V and J ends, which lost 5 bases and 0 bases, there was a span of 8 bases. This CDR3 has 13 amino acids. Germline-derived CDR1 and CDR2 are DFQATT and SNEGSKA (reference sequence). CDR3 DNA: TGCAGTGCTCTGAAGATAGCCAAAAACATTCAGTACTTC. It encodes CSALKIAKNIQYF.

The table lists this clonotype with a few counts. As DNA, the CDR3 is TGCAGTGCTCGAGGGCCGGGACAGGGGGCCGACGGGGAGCTGTTTTTT. This gives the protein CSARGPGQGADGELFF. The chain carries TRBV20-1 and TRBJ2-2; 12 bases match TRBD1. The CDR3 runs 16 residues. CDR1 is DFQATT and CDR2 is SNEGSKA in the germline V gene (reference sequence). V was pared by 5 bases and J by 7 bases, with 11 bases of the junction left unmatched.

This chain uses TRBV6-5 with TRBJ1-1, with D unresolved. From germline, CDR1 is MNHEY and CDR2 SVGAGI. Trimming cost V 8 bases and J 3 bases, with 4 bases left between them. CDR3 size: 10 residues. CDR3 nucleotide sequence: TGTGCCAGCGGGTACACTGAAGCTTTCTTT. Translating gives CASGYTEAFF.

This clonotype was recorded many times. The chain joins TRBV4-2 to TRBJ2-7; 8 positions agree with TRBD1. V shed 7 bases and J 0 bases; nucleotides not matched to a gene: 8. The CDR3 is made up of 15 amino acids. The germline V gene encodes CDR1 LGHNA and CDR2 YNFKEQ. CDR3: CASTNAGTGSYEQYF. The CDR3 DNA sequence: TGTGCCAGCACTAACGCCGGGACAGGCTCCTACGAGCAGTACTTC.